This record concerns one T cell receptor (beta chain) sequence. The data are from a study of CD8 T cells in Susac syndrome. It was with random hexamers that about 0.45 to 1 ug RNA was reverse transcribed. Amplification of the TCR beta CDR3 was carried out by immunoSEQ multiplex PCR, which spanned a total of 54 Vbeta and 13 Jbeta segments. TCRdb re-called the immunoSEQ multiplex PCR reads with MiXCR, one entry per CDR3 protein. Here the sample spans approximately 80,000 distinct CDR3 sequences, more than 85% being singletons. Sequencing targeted TCR beta in blood CD8+ and CD4+ T cells. In the multiple sclerosis control group, patients were treatment-naive and had stable or active relapsing-remitting disease. CDR1 is GTSNPN, CDR2 SVGIG, per germline (reference sequence). V shed 5 bases and J shed 0 bases, with 8 bases lying between them. The CDR3 contains 13 residues.

J is TRBJ1-3 and V is TRBV30, with unresolved D. The sample consisted of CD8+ T cells from PBMCs. The TCR sequence derives from a human donor with multiple sclerosis. The CDR3 DNA sequence: TGTGCCTGGTCTACAAGCTCTGGAAACACCATATATTTT. As protein: CAWSTSSGNTIYF.